These 27 T cell receptor beta chains were all obtained from the same sample, sequenced in a study of metastatic and nonmetastatic thyroid tumors. TCRdb re-clonotyped the PCR reads through MiXCR. The top ten hold approximately 14% of the sample, which has under 30,000 clones, roughly 15% seen once. Until they underwent thyroid surgery, no patient had received any treatment. Sequencing was carried out using blood. These TCRs come from a male donor with papillary thyroid cancer or a benign thyroid nodule (not recorded which). Some clones in this sample may be carry-over from other donors' samples.

This clone was seen at least ten times. The chain is built from TRBV6-1 and TRBJ2-3, with a possible D match to TRBD1 (5 bases). Trimming took 3 bases from V and 2 from J, leaving 12 bases between them. CDR3 length equals 15 residues. The germline gives CDR1 MNHNS, CDR2 SASEGT. CDR3 protein: CASSDFRQSTDTQYF. The CDR3 DNA reads as TGTGCCAGCAGTGATTTTAGACAGTCCACAGATACGCAGTATTTT.

This clone was counted ten times or more. Other DNA sequences in the sample encode the same CDR3. V is TRBV9 and J is TRBJ1-2; D is ambiguous. The germline CDR1 and CDR2 sequences are SGDLS and YYNGEE. The CDR3 is 13 residues long. V was cut by 0 bases and J by 3 bases, with 6 bases left in between. CDR3 in DNA: TGTGCCAGCAGCGTAGGGGGAGACTATGGCTACACCTTC. Its protein product is CASSVGGDYGYTF.

There are many counts of this clone. The genes are TRBV15 and TRBJ1-4, with D unresolved. The length of the CDR3 is 13 residues. Germline loops: CDR1 LNHNV, CDR2 YYDKDF (reference sequence). Trimming cost V 1 base and J 7 bases, with 7 bases left between them. The CDR3 sequence: CATSRGAGEKLFF. The CDR3 DNA reads as TGTGCCACCAGCAGAGGGGCAGGTGAAAAACTGTTTTTT.

This clone was counted at least ten times. The chain links TRBV7-3 to TRBJ1-1; no clear D gene. Trimming removed 3 bases from V and 1 base from J, with 6 bases in between. The CDR3 runs to 13 residues. CDR1 and CDR2 (germline): SGHTA, FQGTGA. CDR3 region: CASSFGRNTEAFF. CDR3 DNA sequence: TGTGCCAGCAGCTTCGGACGGAACACTGAAGCTTTCTTT.

This clone is judged medium-sized. V and J are TRBV20-1 and TRBJ2-7; 8 positions match TRBD1. The CDR3 spans 14 residues. The V gene end was trimmed by 5 bases and the J gene end by 1 base; junction bases not matched to a gene: 7. Germline CDR1 and CDR2: DFQATT and SNEGSKA (reference sequence). CDR3: CSALKTGGSYEQYF. In DNA form, the CDR3 reads TGCAGTGCTCTGAAAACAGGGGGTTCCTACGAGCAGTACTTC.

In this sample, this clone turned up many times. The genes are TRBV30 and TRBJ2-1; D not certain. The CDR3 extends over 12 amino acids. V was trimmed by 5 bases and J by 5 bases, leaving 10 bases between them. Per germline, CDR1 GTSNPN and CDR2 SVGIG (reference sequence). CDR3 sequence reads: CAWGNDDNEQFF. The CDR3 DNA sequence: TGTGCCTGGGGGAACGACGACAATGAGCAGTTCTTC.

This clone showed up many times. The J gene is TRBJ2-7, the V gene TRBV5-4; D is unclear. Germline loops: CDR1 SGHNT, CDR2 YYREEE (reference sequence). Trimming removed 9 bases from V and 4 bases from J, with 17 bases in between. The CDR3 covers 13 residues. The CDR3 DNA sequence: TGTGCCACCAAGGACCCCCCTGGTTACGAGCAGTACTTC. As protein: CATKDPPGYEQYF.

This clone showed up many times. V usage is TRBV11-2 and J usage is TRBJ1-1; 9 positions match TRBD1. V was clipped by 5 bases and J by 11 bases; unmatched bases: 9. This CDR3 region has 13 residues. The germline V gene encodes CDR1 SGHAT and CDR2 FQNNGV. DNA of the CDR3: TGTGCCAGCAGCCCGAGACAGGGGGGTGTCGCTTTCTTT. Translating gives CASSPRQGGVAFF.

At least ten counts were recorded for this clone. The V call is TRBV19, the J call TRBJ2-1; 7 nucleotides align to TRBD2. Germline V CDR1 and CDR2: LNHDA, SQIVND (reference sequence). CDR3 length equals 14 residues. Losses at the gene ends were 4 bases for V and 7 bases for J; bases not matched to a gene: 7. The CDR3 sequence is CASSRAGEANEQFF. The CDR3, as DNA: TGTGCCAGTAGTAGGGCGGGGGAGGCGAATGAGCAGTTCTTC.

This clone was recorded many times. This rearrangement joins TRBV30 to TRBJ2-5; a weak D match, TRBD2 (5 bases). V was trimmed by 0 bases and J by 4 bases, leaving 12 bases between them. CDR1 and CDR2 from the germline V gene are GTSNPN and SVGIG (reference sequence). CDR3 length: 14 amino acids. Written as DNA, the CDR3 is TGTGCCTGGAGTGTCCCTAGCTTTCGAGAGACCCAGTACTTC. Amino acid sequence: CAWSVPSFRETQYF.

The table lists this clone with many counts. The chain uses TRBV19 and TRBJ2-1; D is possibly TRBD1 (5 bases). The CDR3 runs to 13 residues. Trimming left V 6 bases short and J 1 base short, with 7 bases between. Germline V gene lookup returns CDR1 LNHDA and CDR2 SQIVND (reference sequence). CDR3 nucleotides: TGTGCCAGTAGCAGGGTGTCCTACAATGAGCAGTTCTTC. This encodes CASSRVSYNEQFF.

This clone was detected many times. This chain uses TRBV10-1 with TRBJ1-2; unclear D gene. Trimming cost V 2 bases and J 5 bases, with 12 bases left between them. CDR1 is WNHNN and CDR2 is SYGVQD in the germline V gene (reference sequence). This CDR3 comprises 14 residues. The CDR3 loop is CASSEGPPNYGYTF. The CDR3 bases are TGCGCCAGCAGTGAGGGGCCTCCGAATTATGGCTACACCTTC.

This clone has ten or more counts. The chain combines TRBV12-3 or TRBV12-4 with TRBJ2-4; D gene uncertain. The CDR3 covers 13 residues. V lost 6 bases, J lost 1 base, and 7 bases lay in between. The CDR3 bases are TGTGCCAGCAGGATCTCGGCCAAAAACATTCAGTACTTC. This codes for CASRISAKNIQYF.

The gene calls are TRBV6-7 and TRBJ1-3, with D possibly matching TRBD1 (5 bases). TRBV6-7 is an open reading frame whose function is uncertain. The ends were cut back, 8 bases at V and 7 bases at J, with 21 bases in the middle. This CDR3 contains 15 residues. The CDR3 here is CASLYTRDKGNTIYF. The CDR3 coding sequence is TGTGCCAGCCTCTATACACGAGATAAGGGGAACACCATATATTTT.

A few counts support this clone. The chain combines TRBV13 with TRBJ2-1, with D unresolved. CDR1 is PRHDT and CDR2 is FYEKMQ in the germline V gene (reference sequence). Deletions cut 4 bases from V and 6 bases from J, with 13 bases between. The CDR3 extends over 14 amino acids. The CDR3 nucleotides are TGTGCCAGCAGCTCCCCGTCAAAGGCCAATGAGCAGTTCTTC. Its translation: CASSSPSKANEQFF.

In its sample, this clone ranks as medium-sized. The rearrangement links TRBV19 to TRBJ1-2, with 8 nucleotides matching TRBD1. CDR3 size: 15 residues. The trim removed 9 bases at V and 4 bases at J, leaving 13 bases unmatched. Germline V gene data show CDR1 as LNHDA and CDR2 as SQIVND (reference sequence). The DNA for the CDR3 is TGTGCCAGACTAGAGGGACAGGCGGGTCTCTATGGCTACACCTTC. Residues: CARLEGQAGLYGYTF.

This clone was seen many times. This chain joins TRBV10-3 and TRBJ2-3; 10 bases line up with TRBD2. This CDR3 is 18 amino acids long. Germline CDR1 is ENHRY and CDR2 is SYGVKD. V was clipped by 10 bases and J by 5 bases; unmatched bases: 21. DNA for the CDR3: TGTGCCACCAAGTGGAAGGATCTAGCGGGGGAGAAAATAGATACGCAGTATTTT. This translates into CATKWKDLAGEKIDTQYF.

The chain uses TRBV20-1 and TRBJ1-5, with a tentative D call TRBD1 (5 bases). CDR1 DFQATT and CDR2 SNEGSKA come from the germline V gene (reference sequence). The CDR3 is 14 residues long. The V and J ends lost 6 bases and 6 bases respectively, with 18 bases between them. CDR3 sequence (DNA): TGCAGTGCCAACGGGGTGGGGGGGAGTCAGCCCCAGCATTTT. It translates to CSANGVGGSQPQHF.

This clone was detected many times. Just one base apart from a much larger clone, this may be a read error. This sample also contains other DNA sequences that code for the same CDR3. The chain joins TRBV19 to TRBJ2-7; a possible D gene is TRBD2 (7 bases). CDR3 length: 14 amino acids. Germline V gives CDR1 LNHDA, CDR2 SQIVND (reference sequence). V dropped 5 bases and J dropped 6 bases, with 17 bases sitting between them. The CDR3 DNA reads TGTGCCAGTAGTCTTTCGGCGGGGGCCAGCGAGCAGTACTTC. It translates to CASSLSAGASEQYF.

Turning to this clone: One base away lies a much larger clone, so this may be a sequencing read error. The chain uses TRBV5-5 and TRBJ2-5, with 10 bases fitting TRBD1. Germline V lookup: CDR1 SGHKS, CDR2 YYEKEE (reference sequence). The CDR3 is 16 residues long. The CDR3: CGSSLWGQGRGETQYF. The CDR3, as DNA: TGTGGCAGCAGCTTGTGGGGACAGGGGAGGGGAGAGACCCAGTACTTC.

This clone was seen at least ten times. Other DNA sequences of this sample code for an identical CDR3. V gene TRBV12-3 or TRBV12-4 combines with J gene TRBJ1-5, with a weak D call TRBD1 (6 bases). With 3 bases removed from V and 2 bases from J, the gap between germline ends came to 11 bases. CDR3 length: 15 amino acids. This chain's CDR3 is CASSFSGEGNQPQHF. The CDR3 DNA follows: TGTGCCAGCAGTTTCTCAGGGGAAGGCAATCAGCCCCAGCATTTT.

Ten or more counts support this clone. V gene TRBV5-4 combines with J gene TRBJ1-4; 8 bases align to TRBD1. Trimming at V came to 2 bases and at J to 7 bases, leaving 1 base not matched to a gene. The CDR3 covers 13 residues. The germline gives CDR1 SGHNT, CDR2 YYREEE (reference sequence). The CDR3 spells CASSLGQGEKLFF. The CDR3 DNA reads TGTGCCAGCAGCTTAGGACAGGGTGAAAAACTGTTTTTT.

By share, this clone ranks as medium-sized. In DNA form, the CDR3 reads TGTGCCAGCAGTTTATTTGCGACAGGGGGCCAGCCCCAGCATTTT. Translating gives CASSLFATGGQPQHF. The V gene is TRBV27, the J gene TRBJ1-5; 10 bases match TRBD1. The CDR3 covers 15 residues. Germline CDR1 and CDR2: MNHEY and SMNVEV (reference sequence). After removal of 1 base from V and 7 bases from J, the junction contained 4 bases not matched to a gene.

This clone occurred many times. Within the sample, other DNA sequences also encode this same CDR3. The genes are TRBV20-1 and TRBJ2-7, with 7 bases lining up with TRBD1. This CDR3 is built from 14 residues. Germline-derived CDR1 and CDR2 are DFQATT and SNEGSKA (reference sequence). V lost 0 bases, J lost 4 bases, and 6 bases stayed unmatched. The CDR3 here is CSARDRRTGYEQYF. The CDR3 coding sequence is TGCAGTGCTAGAGATCGTCGGACAGGTTACGAGCAGTACTTC.

The chain has TRBV5-1 and TRBJ2-1; the D gene is possibly TRBD1 (6 bases). With 5 bases removed from V and 6 bases from J, the gap between germline ends came to 15 bases. Germline CDR1 is SGHRS and CDR2 is YFSETQ. The CDR3 totals 14 residues. CDR3 amino acids: CASSTIQGSNEQFF. CDR3 DNA: TGCGCCAGCAGTACGATTCAGGGGAGCAATGAGCAGTTCTTC.

In its sample, this clone was seen many times. DNA for the CDR3: TGTGCCACCCCCCAGAAAGGGCCCTATGGCTACACCTTC. Translating it yields CATPQKGPYGYTF. This chain uses TRBV24-1 with TRBJ1-2; D unclear. The CDR3 length is 13 residues. From germline, CDR1 is KGHDR and CDR2 SFDVKD. The germline V and J ends were trimmed by 9 bases and 4 bases, with 14 bases remaining between them.

In this sample, this clone turned up many times. The chain combines TRBV27 with TRBJ2-5, with D maybe TRBD1 (6 bases). This CDR3 spans 15 amino acids. The V gene's germline CDR1 is MNHEY and CDR2 SMNVEV (reference sequence). V lost 3 bases and J lost 5, with 16 bases in between. The CDR3 coding sequence is TGTGCCAGCAGTTTGATCCCAGGGGCGATGGAGACCCAGTACTTC. Protein: CASSLIPGAMETQYF.